A selection of T cell receptor beta chains follows, all from one sample in a study of blood T cell repertoires in COVID-19. Sequenced by immunoSEQ multiplex PCR; TCRdb stores in-frame clones only, minus some. This table holds approximately 140,000 clones, roughly 85% found once. Sample: peripheral blood. All receptors come from a man in his 70s with acute or convalescent COVID-19. Each CDR3 is given with its conserved first and last residue. The order of the fields is clone size, V gene, J gene, D gene, CDR3 DNA, CDR3 protein. D genes are given only for firm matches. Rows give clone size only sometimes, using once, few, many, or a class for an expanded clone.

>-|TRBV7-8|TRBJ2-2|TRBD2
TGTGCCAGCAGCCAACGGACTAGCGGGAACACCGGGGAGCTGTTTTTT
CASSQRTSGNTGELFF
>-|TRBV5-6|TRBJ2-1|TRBD1
TGTGCCAGCAGCGCGGTCGGGACAGGGGTCTACAATGAGCAGTTCTTC
CASSAVGTGVYNEQFF
>once|TRBV4-2|TRBJ2-7|-
TGTGCCAGCAGCCCAGCGCGTACGGCCTACGAGCAGTACTTC
CASSPARTAYEQYF
>-|TRBV5-6|TRBJ2-7|-
TGTGCCAGCAGCTCCGGCAGGGGAAACTACGAGCAGTACTTC
CASSSGRGNYEQYF
>-|TRBV6-4|TRBJ2-3|TRBD2
TGTGCCAGCAGCCCTAGCGGGGCCACAGATACGCAGTATTTT
CASSPSGATDTQYF
>-|TRBV6-6|TRBJ1-6|-
TGTGCCAGCAGTTACCCCCCTGGCAGGGGAAGGGCACCCCTCCACTTT
CASSYPPGRGRAPLHF
>-|TRBV5-1|TRBJ2-3|TRBD1
TGCGCCAGCAGCTTGGACCAGGGGGTGACAGATACGCAGTATTTT
CASSLDQGVTDTQYF
>-|TRBV5-4|TRBJ2-5|TRBD2
TGTGCCAGCAGCTTGGCCGGGAGGCAAGAGACCCAGTACTTC
CASSLAGRQETQYF
>-|TRBV28|TRBJ2-2|TRBD1
TGTGCCAGCAGTTTGGTCCGGGACAGGGCTACCGGGGAGCTGTTTTTT
CASSLVRDRATGELFF
>-|TRBV6-2/TRBV6-3|TRBJ2-1|TRBD1
TGTGCCAGCAGTTTATACGGGACAGGCCCCTACAATGAGCAGTTCTTC
CASSLYGTGPYNEQFF
>-|TRBV19|TRBJ2-7|-
TGTGCCAGTAGTATAGGCGGATCCTACGAGCAGTACTTC
CASSIGGSYEQYF
>-|TRBV3-1/TRBV3-2|TRBJ2-2|TRBD1
TGTGCCAGCAGCCGGAGACAGGGCGTCGGCACCGGGGAGCTGTTTTTT
CASSRRQGVGTGELFF
>-|TRBV7-6|TRBJ2-2|TRBD2
TGTGCCAGCAGCTTATATGGGGCTAGCGGGAGGGGACGCGGCACCGGGGAGCTGTTTTTT
CASSLYGASGRGRGTGELFF
>-|TRBV3-1/TRBV3-2|TRBJ1-1|-
TGTGCCAGCAGAAATCGACGGTCGAGGGACACTGAAGCTTTCTTT
CASRNRRSRDTEAFF
>-|TRBV7-3|TRBJ2-2|TRBD2
TGTGCCAGCAGCTTAACGGGACTATCCGGGGAGCTGTTTTTT
CASSLTGLSGELFF